One and the same sample provided the 4 T cell receptor beta chains below, sequenced in a study of cytomegalovirus exposure and HLA in healthy donors. Amplification used 60 Vbeta primers and 13 Jbeta primers. Generated by immunoSEQ multiplex PCR, the TCRdb table keeps only in-frame clones and is missing some. The table shows fewer than 200,000 clones, with approximately 80% occurring only once. The sample consisted of PBMCs. These receptors all stem from a woman in her 30s in good health and CMV-seropositive.

This clone was seen more than once but under ten times. The chain recombines TRBV5-5 with TRBJ1-4; D is unresolved. V was cut by 1 base and J by 0 bases, with 10 bases left in between. CDR3 length equals 16 residues. Germline CDR1 and CDR2: SGHKS and YYEKEE (reference sequence). CDR3 amino acids: CASSLLQPSTNEKLFF. CDR3 nucleotide sequence: TGTGCCAGCAGCTTGTTACAGCCCTCAACTAATGAAAAACTGTTTTTT. The full variable domain, its missing parts supplied by reference TRBV5-5 and TRBJ1-4, is DAGVTQSPTHLIKTRGQQVTLRCSPISGHKSVSWYQQVLGQGPQFIFQYYEKEERGRGNFPDRFSARQFPNYSSELNVNALLLGDSALYLCASSLLQPSTNEKLFFGSGTQLSVL.

The chain carries TRBV6-1 and TRBJ1-1; tentative D call: TRBD1 (5 bases). Trimming stripped 1 base from V and 4 bases from J, with 10 bases between. Germline-derived CDR1 and CDR2 are MNHNS and SASEGT. The CDR3 spans 14 residues. CDR3 bases: TGTGCCAGCAGTGAAGTCTTTGACAGCACTGAAGCTTTCTTT. Its protein is CASSEVFDSTEAFF.

This clone has a single count. This chain uses TRBV7-2 with TRBJ2-4, with no clear D. The CDR3 loop spans 13 amino acids. Between the trimmed V and J ends, which lost 1 base and 9 bases, there was a span of 10 bases. Per the germline V gene, CDR1 is SGHTA and CDR2 is FQGNSA. The CDR3 DNA reads TGTGCCAGCAGCTTAGAACAGAATGGCATTCAGTACTTC. It codes for CASSLEQNGIQYF. The full variable domain, with the rest looked up from reference TRBV7-2 and TRBJ2-4, is GAGVSQSPSNKVTEKGKDVELRCDPISGHTALYWYRQSLGQGLEFLIYFQGNSAPDKSGLPSDRFSAERTGGSVSTLTIQRTQQEDSAVYLCASSLEQNGIQYFGAGTRLSVL.

This clone was detected ten times or more. The chain links TRBV6-6 to TRBJ1-4; 9 bases line up with TRBD1. Germline assignment: CDR1 MNHNY and CDR2 SVGAGI (reference sequence). With 5 bases clipped from V and 5 bases from J, the junction kept 6 bases outside the gene matches. The CDR3 spans 15 residues. The CDR3: CASSLTGTGNEKLFF. The CDR3 DNA reads TGTGCCAGCAGTCTTACCGGGACAGGGAATGAAAAACTGTTTTTT.